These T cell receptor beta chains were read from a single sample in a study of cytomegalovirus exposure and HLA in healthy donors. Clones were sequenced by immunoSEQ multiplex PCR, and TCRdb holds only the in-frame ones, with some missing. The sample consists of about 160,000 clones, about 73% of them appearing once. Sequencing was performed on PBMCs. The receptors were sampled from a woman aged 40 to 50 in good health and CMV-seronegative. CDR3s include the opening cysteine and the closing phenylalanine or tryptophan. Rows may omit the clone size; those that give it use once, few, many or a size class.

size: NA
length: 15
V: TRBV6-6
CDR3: CASSYKAGGGTEAFF

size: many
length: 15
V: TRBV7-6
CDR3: CASSLLTANTGELFF

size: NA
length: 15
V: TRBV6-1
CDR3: CASTRSALGSYEQYF

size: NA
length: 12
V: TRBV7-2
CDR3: CASSIQGYTQYF

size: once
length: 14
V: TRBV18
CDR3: CASSPPASQETQYF

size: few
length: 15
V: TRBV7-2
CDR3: CASSLAAGPAGELFF

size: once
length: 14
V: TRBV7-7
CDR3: CASSERTGTDTQYF

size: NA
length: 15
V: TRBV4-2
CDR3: CASSQVGGANQPQHF

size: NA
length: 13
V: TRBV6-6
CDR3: CASNDRMVYGYTF

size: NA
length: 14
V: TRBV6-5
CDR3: CASSPGQNKETQYF

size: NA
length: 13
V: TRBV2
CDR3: CASSDTGGETQYF

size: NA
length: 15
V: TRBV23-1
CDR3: CASIPGQGETGELFF

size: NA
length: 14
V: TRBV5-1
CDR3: CASSLMAVNTEAFF

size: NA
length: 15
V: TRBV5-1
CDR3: CASSTGTVLNYGYTF

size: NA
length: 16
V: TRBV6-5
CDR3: CASSSPMGGQYNEQFF

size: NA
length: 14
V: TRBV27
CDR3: CASKSGPGYYEQYF

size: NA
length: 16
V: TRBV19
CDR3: CASSIGTGVRNTEAFF

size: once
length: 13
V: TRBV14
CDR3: CASSPNNNYGYTF